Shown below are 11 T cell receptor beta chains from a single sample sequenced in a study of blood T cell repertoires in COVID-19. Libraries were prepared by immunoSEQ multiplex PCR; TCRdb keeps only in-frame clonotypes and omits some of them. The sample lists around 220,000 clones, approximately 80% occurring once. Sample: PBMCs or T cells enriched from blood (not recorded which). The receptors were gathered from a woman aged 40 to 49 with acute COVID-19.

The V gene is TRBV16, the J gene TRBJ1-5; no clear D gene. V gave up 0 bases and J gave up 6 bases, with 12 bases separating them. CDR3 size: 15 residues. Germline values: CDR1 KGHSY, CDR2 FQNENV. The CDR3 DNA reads TGTGCCAGCAGCCAATCAGCAGGCTCCACTCAGCCCCAGCATTTT. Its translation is CASSQSAGSTQPQHF. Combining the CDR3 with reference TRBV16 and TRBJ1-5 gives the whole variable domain GEEVAQTPKHLVRGEGQKAKLYCAPIKGHSYVFWYQQVLKNEFKFLISFQNENVFDETGMPKERFSAKCLPNSPCSLEIQATKLEDSAVYFCASSQSAGSTQPQHFGDGTRLSIL.

The CDR3 loop is CASSQRTGTLSYEQYF. The CDR3 DNA is TGTGCCAGCAGCCAGCGTACCGGGACACTCTCCTACGAGCAGTACTTC. The J gene is TRBJ2-7, the V gene TRBV6-2 or TRBV6-3; D is perhaps TRBD1 (6 bases). CDR1 and CDR2 from the germline V gene are MNHEY and SVGEGT. Trimming took 6 bases from V and 0 from J, leaving 18 bases between them. The CDR3 is made up of 16 amino acids.

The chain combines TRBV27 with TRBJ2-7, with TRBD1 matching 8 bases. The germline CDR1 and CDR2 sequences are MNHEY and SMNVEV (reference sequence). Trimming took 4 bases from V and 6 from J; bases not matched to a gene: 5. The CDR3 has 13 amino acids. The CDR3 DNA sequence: TGTGCCAGCAGTTCGACAGGGGCAGGCGAGCAGTACTTC. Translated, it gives CASSSTGAGEQYF.

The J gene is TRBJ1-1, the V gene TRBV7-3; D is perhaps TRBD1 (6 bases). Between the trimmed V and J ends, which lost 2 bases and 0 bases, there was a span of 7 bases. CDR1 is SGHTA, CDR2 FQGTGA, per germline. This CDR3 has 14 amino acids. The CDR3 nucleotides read TGTGCCAGCAGCTTAGGGACAATGAACACTGAAGCTTTCTTT. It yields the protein CASSLGTMNTEAFF.

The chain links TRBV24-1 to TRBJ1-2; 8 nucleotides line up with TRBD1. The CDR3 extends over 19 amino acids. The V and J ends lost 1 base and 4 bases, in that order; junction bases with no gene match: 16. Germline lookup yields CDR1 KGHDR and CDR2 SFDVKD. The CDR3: CATSDFVRPGQGIAYGYTF. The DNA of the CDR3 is TGTGCCACCAGTGATTTCGTCCGGCCTGGACAGGGAATCGCCTATGGCTACACCTTC.

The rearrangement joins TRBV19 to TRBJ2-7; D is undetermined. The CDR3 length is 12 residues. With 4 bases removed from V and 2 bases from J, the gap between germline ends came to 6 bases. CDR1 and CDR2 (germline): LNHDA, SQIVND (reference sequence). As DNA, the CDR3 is TGTGCCAGTAGTACCCCGGCCTACGAGCAGTACTTC. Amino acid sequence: CASSTPAYEQYF.

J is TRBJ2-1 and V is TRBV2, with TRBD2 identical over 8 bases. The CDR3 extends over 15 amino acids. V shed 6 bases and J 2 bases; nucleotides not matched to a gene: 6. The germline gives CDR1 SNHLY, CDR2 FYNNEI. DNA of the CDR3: TGTGCCAGCAGGGCTAGCGGGCTCCCCTACAATGAGCAGTTCTTC. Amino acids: CASRASGLPYNEQFF.

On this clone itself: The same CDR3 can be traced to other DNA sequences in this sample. CDR3 region: CASSEGRDASYNEQFF. The DNA for the CDR3 is TGTGCCAGCAGTGAAGGGAGGGACGCCTCCTACAATGAGCAGTTCTTC. The chain has TRBV2 and TRBJ2-1; perhaps TRBD2 as D (6 bases). Trimming removed 1 base at V and 0 bases at J, with 10 bases between. Looked up from germline, CDR1 is SNHLY and CDR2 is FYNNEI. The CDR3 covers 16 residues.

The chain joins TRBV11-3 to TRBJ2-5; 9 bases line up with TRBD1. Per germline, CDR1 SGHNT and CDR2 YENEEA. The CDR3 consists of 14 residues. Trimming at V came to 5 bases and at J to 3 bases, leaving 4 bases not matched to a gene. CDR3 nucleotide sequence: TGTGCCAGCAGCGTACAGGGGGCTAAAGAGACCCAGTACTTC. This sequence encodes CASSVQGAKETQYF. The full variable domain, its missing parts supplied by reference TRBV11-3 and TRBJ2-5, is EAGVVQSPRYKIIEKKQPVAFWCNPISGHNTLYWYLQNLGQGPELLIRYENEEAVDDSQLPKDRFSAERLKGVDSTLKIQPAELGDSAVYLCASSVQGAKETQYFGPGTRLLVL.

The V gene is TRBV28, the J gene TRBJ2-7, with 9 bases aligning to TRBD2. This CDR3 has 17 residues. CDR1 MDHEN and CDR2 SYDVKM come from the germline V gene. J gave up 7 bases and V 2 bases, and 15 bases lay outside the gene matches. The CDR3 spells CASSLRLLAGGRREQYF. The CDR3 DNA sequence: TGTGCCAGCAGTTTAAGGTTACTGGCGGGAGGGCGTCGAGAGCAGTACTTC.

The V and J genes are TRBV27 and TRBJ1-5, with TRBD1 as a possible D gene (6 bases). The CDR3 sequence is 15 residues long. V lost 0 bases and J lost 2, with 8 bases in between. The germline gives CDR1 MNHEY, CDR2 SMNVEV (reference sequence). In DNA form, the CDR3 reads TGTGCCAGCAGTTTATCTTCAGGGGGCAATCAGCCCCAGCATTTT. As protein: CASSLSSGGNQPQHF.